A single sample is the source of the 2 T cell receptor beta chains below, sequenced in a study of beta chain features in type 1 diabetes. The sequenced template was cDNA made from the entire isolated RNA. Only in-frame clones appear in the TCRdb table, and some are missing; sequencing was by immunoSEQ multiplex PCR. The sample has approximately 260,000 clones; around 25% are singletons. The antigens these receptors bind are not known. Whole-study results and caveats: Researchers report that Type 1 diabetes patients had moderately but significantly shorter TCRB CDR3s across all four CD4+ subsets.

Sample: naive CD4+ T cells from blood. These receptors were collected from a woman under 40 with type 1 diabetes.

This clone has only a few counts. This rearrangement joins TRBV7-9 to TRBJ2-5, with 10 bases aligning to TRBD1. The J segment lost 4 bases and the V segment lost 6 bases, leaving 5 bases of the junction unmatched. Germline CDR1 is SEHNR and CDR2 is FQNEAQ (reference sequence). The CDR3 totals 14 residues. CDR3 amino acids: CASSSRTGGETQYF. The CDR3 region has the DNA TGTGCCAGCAGTTCCAGGACAGGGGGAGAGACCCAGTACTTC.

This clone has only a few counts. The chain carries TRBV29-1 and TRBJ1-2; weak D call: TRBD1 (6 bases). V lost 3 bases and J lost 8, with 13 bases in between. Germline-derived CDR1 and CDR2 are SQVTM and ANQGSEA. The CDR3 runs 12 residues. The DNA of the CDR3 is TGCAGCGTTGATACGGGGGGCTACGGCTACACCTTC. Amino acid sequence: CSVDTGGYGYTF.